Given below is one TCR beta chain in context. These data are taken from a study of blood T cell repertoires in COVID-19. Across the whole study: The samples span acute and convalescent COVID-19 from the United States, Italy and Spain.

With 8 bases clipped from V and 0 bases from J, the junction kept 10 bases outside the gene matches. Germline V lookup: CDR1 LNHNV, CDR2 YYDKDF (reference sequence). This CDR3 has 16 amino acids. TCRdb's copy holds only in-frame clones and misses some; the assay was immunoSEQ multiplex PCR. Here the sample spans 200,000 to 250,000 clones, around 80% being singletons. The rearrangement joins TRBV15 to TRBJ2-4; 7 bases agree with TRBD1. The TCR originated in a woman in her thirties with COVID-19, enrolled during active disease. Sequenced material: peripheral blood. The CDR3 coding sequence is TGTGCCACCGCCGGGACAGACGCCCTAGCCAAAAACATTCAGTACTTC. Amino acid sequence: CATAGTDALAKNIQYF.